A single sample gave rise to the 9 T cell receptor beta chains below, sequenced in a study of blood T cell repertoires in COVID-19. Here immunoSEQ multiplex PCR was the method, and the copy in TCRdb shows in-frame clones only, minus some. The table lists some 190,000 clones, around 86% of them singletons, with 20% to 25% in the top ten. Sequencing was carried out using PBMCs or T cells enriched from blood (not recorded which). The source is a middle-aged woman in a cohort exposed to, infected with or recovered from COVID-19 (not recorded which).

The genes are TRBV4-3 and TRBJ2-2; 7 bases map to TRBD2. J gave up 2 bases and V 0 bases, and 3 bases lay outside the gene matches. The CDR3 is 16 amino acids. Germline values: CDR1 LGHNA, CDR2 YSLEER. CDR3 sequence (DNA): TGCGCCAGCAGCCAAGATGGGGGGGACAACACCGGGGAGCTGTTTTTT. It yields the protein CASSQDGGDNTGELFF.

This chain links TRBV19 with TRBJ1-3, with 9 bases identical to TRBD1. Germline lookup yields CDR1 LNHDA and CDR2 SQIVND (reference sequence). The CDR3 spans 15 residues. V was pared by 5 bases and J by 0 bases, with 2 bases of the junction left unmatched. CDR3: CASSLGQGSGNTIYF. The CDR3 DNA is TGTGCCAGTAGTTTGGGACAGGGCTCTGGAAACACCATATATTTT. The variable domain in full, completed from reference TRBV19 and TRBJ1-3, reads DGGITQSPKYLFRKEGQNVTLSCEQNLNHDAMYWYRQDPGQGLRLIYYSQIVNDFQKGDIAEGYSVSREKKESFPLTVTSAQKNPTAFYLCASSLGQGSGNTIYFGEGSWLTVV.

This chain connects TRBV4-1 to TRBJ2-3; D is possibly TRBD2 (5 bases). V gave up 2 bases and J gave up 5 bases, with 17 bases separating them. The CDR3 totals 16 residues. The V gene's germline CDR1 is MGHRA and CDR2 YSYEKL. CDR3 sequence (DNA): TGCGCCAGCAGCCAATTCCTCGGGCGGGTGGAAGATACGCAGTATTTT. Translating gives CASSQFLGRVEDTQYF.

The J gene is TRBJ1-2, the V gene TRBV6-5; weak D call: TRBD1 (5 bases). The germline V gene encodes CDR1 MNHEY and CDR2 SVGAGI. V was trimmed by 6 bases and J by 5 bases, leaving 7 bases between them. The CDR3 is made up of 11 amino acids. The CDR3 DNA follows: TGTGCCAGCAGGACAGAGTATGGCTACACCTTC. Translated: CASRTEYGYTF.

This clone showed up just a few times. The V and J genes are TRBV28 and TRBJ2-5; D is possibly TRBD2 (7 bases). In germline, CDR1 is MDHEN, CDR2 SYDVKM. There are 15 residues in the CDR3. V was clipped by 6 bases and J by 4 bases, with 18 bases between them. CDR3 sequence reads: CASSRGGDPLETQYF. CDR3 in DNA: TGTGCCAGCAGCCGAGGGGGGGACCCTTTAGAGACCCAGTACTTC. Full variable domain (outside the CDR3, taken from reference TRBV28 and TRBJ2-5): DVKVTQSSRYLVKRTGEKVFLECVQDMDHENMFWYRQDPGLGLRLIYFSYDVKMKEKGDIPEGYSVSREKKERFSLILESASTNQTSMYLCASSRGGDPLETQYFGPGTRLLVL.

This clone has a single count. The rearrangement joins TRBV7-9 to TRBJ1-3; the D gene is possibly TRBD1 (6 bases). Deletions cut 8 bases from V and 4 bases from J, with 12 bases between. CDR3 length: 13 residues. Germline V CDR1 and CDR2: SEHNR, FQNEAQ (reference sequence). The CDR3 here is CASRGGPGNTIYF. CDR3 coding DNA: TGTGCCAGCCGTGGGGGCCCCGGAAACACCATATATTTT.

The chain combines TRBV7-2 with TRBJ1-2, with 9 bases fitting TRBD1. Germline assignment: CDR1 SGHTA and CDR2 FQGNSA. The CDR3 is made up of 15 amino acids. V lost 5 bases to trimming and J lost 4 bases; unmatched junction nucleotides: 8. The CDR3 nucleotides are TGTGCCAGCAGCGAAACAGGGGGCGCGGGCTATGGCTACACCTTC. As protein: CASSETGGAGYGYTF. Full variable domain (missing parts from reference TRBV7-2 and TRBJ1-2): GAGVSQSPSNKVTEKGKDVELRCDPISGHTALYWYRQSLGQGLEFLIYFQGNSAPDKSGLPSDRFSAERTGGSVSTLTIQRTQQEDSAVYLCASSETGGAGYGYTFGSGTRLTVV.

This clone was counted at least ten times. DNA for the CDR3: TGTGCCAGCAGTGAAAGGGAGGGGACAGGGGCCTACGAGCAGTACTTC. Its protein product is CASSEREGTGAYEQYF. The rearrangement uses TRBV6-1 and TRBJ2-7; TRBD1 aligns across 10 bases. This CDR3 is built from 16 residues. Germline V gives CDR1 MNHNS, CDR2 SASEGT. Germline trimming cut 2 bases from V and 2 bases from J; bases unmatched to any gene: 6.

V usage is TRBV19 and J usage is TRBJ1-1; possibly TRBD1 for D (5 bases). Trimming pared 10 bases from V and 1 base from J, leaving 13 bases between. The V gene's germline CDR1 is LNHDA and CDR2 SQIVND (reference sequence). CDR3 length: 13 amino acids. CDR3 coding DNA: TGTGCCACTAAAGGGGAAAGGAACACTGAAGCTTTCTTT. It codes for CATKGERNTEAFF.